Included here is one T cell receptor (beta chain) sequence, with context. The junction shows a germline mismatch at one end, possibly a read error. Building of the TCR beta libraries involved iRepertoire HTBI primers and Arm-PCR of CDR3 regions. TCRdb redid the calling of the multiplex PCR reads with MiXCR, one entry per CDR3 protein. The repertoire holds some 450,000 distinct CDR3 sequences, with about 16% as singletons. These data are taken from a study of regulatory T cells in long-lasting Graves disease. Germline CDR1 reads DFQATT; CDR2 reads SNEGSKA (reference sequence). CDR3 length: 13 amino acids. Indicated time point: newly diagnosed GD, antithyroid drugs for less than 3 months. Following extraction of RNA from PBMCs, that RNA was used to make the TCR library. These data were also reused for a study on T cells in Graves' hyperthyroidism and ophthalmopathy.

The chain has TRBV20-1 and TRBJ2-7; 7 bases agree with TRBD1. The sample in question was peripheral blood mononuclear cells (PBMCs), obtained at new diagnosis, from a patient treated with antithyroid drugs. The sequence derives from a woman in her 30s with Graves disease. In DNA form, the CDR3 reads TGCAGTGCGCCCTTCAGGGGGTCCTACGGGCAGTACTTC. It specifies CSAPFRGSYGQYF.